A selection of T cell receptor beta chains follows, all from one sample in a study of shared clonotypes between healthy human individuals. Using immunoSEQ multiplex PCR, the repertoire was profiled, and TCRdb retains in-frame clones only, with some absent. The sample lists 950,000 to 1,300,000 clones; under 80% were seen once. Input material: memory CD4+ T cells sorted from blood. These receptors originate from a man between 18 and 29 years old in good health. The CDR3 runs from the conserved cysteine through the conserved F or W. The D gene is left open where the match is weak. A row's size may be missing; if present it is once, few, many or a size class.

d_call: -; clone_size: -; j_call: TRBJ1-3; v_call: TRBV6-6; cdr3_aa: CASSGASGNTIYF; cdr3_nt: TGTGCCAGCTCTGGGGCCTCTGGAAACACCATATATTTT
d_call: -; clone_size: -; j_call: TRBJ1-5; v_call: TRBV6-1; cdr3_aa: CASSERQQPQHF; cdr3_nt: TGTGCCAGCAGTGAACGACAGCAGCCCCAGCATTTT
d_call: -; clone_size: -; j_call: TRBJ2-7; v_call: TRBV19; cdr3_aa: CASSRVAGLHEQYF; cdr3_nt: TGTGCCAGTAGTAGGGTCGCAGGGTTGCACGAGCAGTACTTC
d_call: TRBD1; clone_size: -; j_call: TRBJ2-5; v_call: TRBV7-9; cdr3_aa: CASSTPPGQGEETQYF; cdr3_nt: TGTGCCAGCAGCACTCCCCCGGGACAGGGAGAAGAGACCCAGTACTTC
d_call: -; clone_size: -; j_call: TRBJ2-1; v_call: TRBV5-1; cdr3_aa: CASRYREGDEQFF; cdr3_nt: TGCGCCAGCAGGTACAGGGAGGGGGATGAGCAGTTCTTC
d_call: -; clone_size: -; j_call: TRBJ2-3; v_call: TRBV5-1; cdr3_aa: CASSLGLAEGVDTQYF; cdr3_nt: TGCGCCAGCAGCTTGGGTCTAGCCGAAGGAGTGGATACGCAGTATTTT
d_call: -; clone_size: -; j_call: TRBJ1-5; v_call: TRBV5-6; cdr3_aa: CASSLLAGGMDQPQHF; cdr3_nt: TGTGCCAGCAGCTTGTTGGCGGGAGGGATGGATCAGCCCCAGCATTTT
d_call: TRBD2; clone_size: -; j_call: TRBJ2-1; v_call: TRBV9; cdr3_aa: CASSVGLAVNKQFF; cdr3_nt: TGTGCCAGCAGCGTAGGACTAGCGGTTAATAAGCAGTTCTTC
d_call: -; clone_size: -; j_call: TRBJ1-1; v_call: TRBV10-3; cdr3_aa: CAISDRNTEAFF; cdr3_nt: TGTGCCATCAGTGACCGGAACACTGAAGCTTTCTTT
d_call: TRBD2; clone_size: -; j_call: TRBJ2-5; v_call: TRBV19; cdr3_aa: CASSARLAGGETQYF; cdr3_nt: TGTGCCAGTAGTGCACGACTAGCGGGAGGAGAGACCCAGTACTTC
d_call: -; clone_size: -; j_call: TRBJ1-6; v_call: TRBV28; cdr3_aa: CASVGGSSPLHF; cdr3_nt: TGTGCCAGCGTAGGGGGTTCCTCACCCCTCCACTTT
d_call: -; clone_size: -; j_call: TRBJ1-2; v_call: TRBV19; cdr3_aa: CASSPDRFYGYTF; cdr3_nt: TGTGCCAGTAGCCCCGACCGGTTTTATGGCTACACCTTC
d_call: -; clone_size: few; j_call: TRBJ2-2; v_call: TRBV18; cdr3_aa: CASSPQPGELFF; cdr3_nt: TGTGCCAGCTCACCTCAACCCGGGGAGCTGTTTTTT